This T cell receptor beta chain was documented in a study of neurological immune-mediated disorders (dated by TCRdb to between 2019 and 2020). About the study as a whole: Peripheral blood TCR-beta repertoires from HTLV-I-associated myelopathy (HAM/TSP) patients, multiple sclerosis patients and healthy controls were compared by UMI-based sequencing. Longitudinal samples, technical triplicates and paired sorted CD4+ and CD8+ T-cell subsets, alongside PBMC samples, were included among the 90 to 130 TCR-beta libraries. The cohort comprised 68 subjects: about 14 HAM/TSP patients, approximately 34 multiple sclerosis patients and 20 healthy controls. The paper as a whole reports these results and caveats: Across subjects, expanded clones never shared an identical CDR3 amino acid sequence, which suggests that the TCR-beta repertoires in every group were private. TCR clonal expansion was greatest in HAM/TSP patients and smallest in MS patients, who ranked below even healthy controls.

The CDR3 spans 15 residues, from the cysteine through the phenylalanine. Only the CDR3 portion is preserved as DNA: 45 bases, with reading frame beginning at the first base. According to the germline V gene, CDR1 reads KGHSH and CDR2 reads LQKENI. Cut back by 3 bases and 1 base, the V and J ends lie 12 bases apart. Comment on this clonotype: The antigen it binds to is not known. There are no base qualities to consult, and no much larger clone falls within one base.

cDNA synthesis used template-switch 5'RACE with a primer carrying a 10-nucleotide random unique molecular identifier tagging each TCR transcript. Every sequencing run yielded over 180 million TCR-beta sequences covering 15-18 subjects. Total RNA was extracted with the RNeasy kit. TCR-beta VDJ regions were amplified with primers for the TCR constant region and the 5'RACE anchor, using the KAPA Real-time Library Amplification kit. Sample indexes and Illumina adaptors were added in a first PCR, after which library yield was increased in a second PCR. After Ampure bead purification, the TCR product of roughly 650 bp was size-selected on a 2% E-gel SizeSelection system. Before pooling, libraries had their quality checked on a Bioanalyzer, their concentration measured with Qubit, and their quantity determined with the Kapa Library Quantification kit. An Illumina HiSeq 2500 sequenced the libraries paired-end 2 x 150 bp. To increase sequence diversity, roughly 23-30% phiX was spiked into each library pool. As for the original processing: The quality-filtered reads were processed with the UMI-based MiGEC pipeline, whose error correction step removed more than 80% of the raw TCR sequences. IMGT germline references were used for alignment of VDJ genes, and clonotypes were defined by a unique CDR3 amino acid sequence together with V-J genes. Clonal expansion, Shannon diversity and CDR3 relatedness were evaluated with VDJtools (CalcPairwiseDistances, ClusterSamples), while phylogenetic trees were built in CLCbio workbench. Expanded clones were defined as having at least 8 unique UMIs, based on coefficient-of-variation modelling across technical triplicates. The public reads were reanalyzed by TCRdb: fastp trimming at Q25, MiXCR alignment, in-frame beta chains only. Each entry is one CDR3 protein sequence, shown with its most common DNA and genes. TCRdb, rather than the study authors, made the V and J calls. The sample data list tens of thousands of distinct CDR3 sequences, and approximately 5.1% of these were observed just once. Together, the top ten hold roughly 9% of the sample.

The healthy controls were volunteers from blood banks in Maryland, USA. For the sorted-subset TCR libraries, the starting material was some 940,000 sorted CD4+ or CD8+ T cells. PBMCs were separated from peripheral blood using Ficoll-Hypaque density gradient centrifugation and then cryopreserved in liquid nitrogen. The study also sequenced paired sorted CD4+ and CD8+ subsets from healthy controls, HAM/TSP patients and MS patients. The rearrangement joined TRBV18 to TRBJ2-5; TRBD1 is a weak D gene call, 6 bases matching. The receptor was isolated from a man between 18 and 35 years old in good health. Sequenced input: CD4+ T cells from blood. The CDR3 region reads CASSPSGQLQETQYF. The sequenced DNA is TGTGCCAGCTCACCCTCCGGACAGCTCCAAGAGACCCAGTACTTC.